The 27 T cell receptor beta chains presented below share a single source sample, sequenced in a study of blood T cell repertoires in COVID-19. Assay: immunoSEQ multiplex PCR; the TCRdb copy retains only in-frame clones and omits some. The table shows approximately 94,000 clones, with 91% occurring only once. The material sequenced was peripheral blood. The receptors originated from a man aged 45 to 65 with active COVID-19.

V usage is TRBV3-1 (or the pseudogene TRBV3-2) and J usage is TRBJ2-2; 7 positions match TRBD1. Germline V gene sequence: CDR1 LGHDT, CDR2 YNNKEL (reference sequence). This CDR3 contains 17 residues. V lost 4 bases and J lost 0; bases outside the gene matches: 8. CDR3 nucleotide sequence: TGTGCCAGCAGCCGGACAGGAGACCTAGCGAACACCGGGGAGCTGTTTTTT. Translating it yields CASSRTGDLANTGELFF.

This clone was seen only once. The gene calls are TRBV25-1 and TRBJ2-3, with TRBD1 matching 7 bases. The CDR3 contains 14 residues. Germline V CDR1 and CDR2: MGHDK, SYGVNS. The V and J ends lost 6 bases and 4 bases, in that order; junction bases with no gene match: 7. The CDR3 is CASSPQGKPDTQYF. CDR3 nucleotide sequence: TGTGCCAGCAGCCCACAGGGGAAACCAGATACGCAGTATTTT.

The chain couples TRBV6-5 to TRBJ1-2, with D perhaps matching TRBD1 (6 bases). V gave up 0 bases and J gave up 8 bases, with 19 bases separating them. The CDR3 runs to 16 residues. The germline gives CDR1 MNHEY, CDR2 SVGAGI. This chain's CDR3 is CASSYSRVRGLGGYTF. CDR3 nucleotide sequence: TGTGCCAGCAGTTACTCGAGGGTCAGGGGTCTTGGCGGCTACACCTTC.

The chain is built from TRBV5-4 and TRBJ2-2; tentative D call: TRBD1 (6 bases). The V end lost 0 bases, the J end lost 6 bases, and 12 bases lay between the germline ends. CDR3 size: 15 residues. Germline V gene lookup returns CDR1 SGHNT and CDR2 YYREEE (reference sequence). CDR3 nucleotide sequence: TGTGCCAGCAGCTTGGACAGGGTGAAAGCCGGGGAGCTGTTTTTT. Protein sequence: CASSLDRVKAGELFF.

V is TRBV10-2 and J is TRBJ1-6; 8 nucleotides line up with TRBD1. Germline V gene lookup returns CDR1 WSHSY and CDR2 SAAADI. The V gene end was trimmed by 10 bases and the J gene end by 9 bases; junction bases not matched to a gene: 23. The CDR3 spans 18 residues. The CDR3: CATVSLYGQGESSSPLHF. CDR3 coding DNA: TGCGCCACCGTGTCTCTATACGGACAGGGTGAGAGTAGTTCACCCCTCCACTTT.

CDR3 protein: CASSVGVSGGLREQFF. CDR3 nucleotides: TGTGCCAGCAGCGTAGGGGTTAGCGGGGGGCTCCGTGAGCAGTTCTTC. This chain uses TRBV9 with TRBJ2-1; 10 bases are a match to TRBD2. The CDR3 sequence is 16 residues long. Unmatched junction bases numbered 9, after V lost 0 bases and J lost 9 bases. Germline CDR1 is SGDLS and CDR2 is YYNGEE.

The chain is built from TRBV4-1 and TRBJ2-7; D gene ambiguous. Trimming cost V 0 bases and J 3 bases, with 6 bases left between them. CDR1 MGHRA and CDR2 YSYEKL come from the germline V gene. The CDR3 spans 13 residues. The CDR3 region is CASSQDLVYEQYF. The DNA for the CDR3 is TGCGCCAGCAGCCAAGACCTTGTCTACGAGCAGTACTTC.

The chain couples TRBV30 to TRBJ2-1; 12 nucleotides line up with TRBD2. With 8 bases clipped from V and 8 bases from J, the junction kept 13 bases outside the gene matches. Germline values: CDR1 GTSNPN, CDR2 SVGIG (reference sequence). CDR3 length: 15 residues. The CDR3: CALSMTSGSLDEQFF. CDR3 sequence (DNA): TGTGCCCTGTCCATGACTAGCGGGAGTTTGGATGAGCAGTTCTTC. Drawing the rest from reference TRBV30 and TRBJ2-1, the complete variable domain is SQTIHQWPATLVQPVGSPLSLECTVEGTSNPNLYWYRQAAGRGLQLLFYSVGIGQISSEVPQNLSASRPQDRQFILSSKKLLLSDSGFYLCALSMTSGSLDEQFFGPGTRLTVL.

This chain links TRBV5-6 with TRBJ2-5, with D perhaps matching TRBD2 (6 bases). This CDR3 spans 15 amino acids. Trimming removed 0 bases from V and 4 bases from J, with 13 bases in between. The germline V gene encodes CDR1 SGHDT and CDR2 YYEEEE. DNA of the CDR3: TGTGCCAGCAGCTTGGAACTAGCTAGGGGAGAGACCCAGTACTTC. It is translated as CASSLELARGETQYF.

This rearrangement joins TRBV19 to TRBJ1-1, with TRBD1 matching 11 bases. Germline-derived CDR1 and CDR2 are LNHDA and SQIVND (reference sequence). CDR3 size: 15 residues. V dropped 3 bases and J dropped 3; count of bases not matched to a gene: 3. The DNA of the CDR3 is TGTGCCAGTAGTATGGGACAGGGGGACGACACTGAAGCTTTCTTT. Residues: CASSMGQGDDTEAFF.

V and J are TRBV27 and TRBJ2-5; the match to TRBD2 covers 10 bases. J gave up 5 bases and V 2 bases, and 5 bases lay outside the gene matches. CDR3 length: 15 residues. The germline gives CDR1 MNHEY, CDR2 SMNVEV (reference sequence). CDR3 sequence (DNA): TGTGCCAGCAGTTTAAGAGCGGGAGGGCCCGAGACCCAGTACTTC. Translation: CASSLRAGGPETQYF.

V gene TRBV7-9 combines with J gene TRBJ1-4; a weak D match, TRBD1 (5 bases). The CDR3 spans 15 residues. Looked up from germline, CDR1 is SEHNR and CDR2 is FQNEAQ (reference sequence). V was cut by 1 base and J by 7 bases, with 13 bases left in between. CDR3 nucleotides: TGTGCCAGCAGCTTAGTATCTGGACAAACTGAAAAACTGTTTTTT. Residues: CASSLVSGQTEKLFF.

This clone was detected only a few times. The V and J genes are TRBV7-9 and TRBJ2-1, with 8 bases lining up with TRBD2. CDR1 SEHNR and CDR2 FQNEAQ come from the germline V gene (reference sequence). The CDR3 runs to 15 residues. Trimming removed 5 bases from V and 0 bases from J; junction bases left unmatched: 3. The DNA of the CDR3 is TGTGCCAGCAGCACGGGACTAGTCTCCTACAATGAGCAGTTCTTC. Encoded protein: CASSTGLVSYNEQFF.

The rearrangement joins TRBV6-2 or TRBV6-3 to TRBJ2-1; 13 bases line up with TRBD2. Germline CDR1 is MNHEY and CDR2 is SVGEGT. The CDR3 is 15 amino acids. V shed 5 bases, J shed 7 bases, and the junction held 5 bases outside the gene matches. As DNA, the CDR3 is TGTGCCAGCAGTAACCGGACTAGCGGGAGAAATGAGCAGTTCTTC. It yields the protein CASSNRTSGRNEQFF.

The chain links TRBV12-3 or TRBV12-4 to TRBJ2-5, with TRBD1 matching 11 bases. The V gene end was trimmed by 5 bases and the J gene end by 9 bases; junction bases not matched to a gene: 5. The CDR3 loop spans 13 amino acids. This CDR3 is CASSQPGQGAQYF. The CDR3 bases are TGTGCCAGCAGTCAACCGGGACAGGGGGCCCAGTACTTC.

On this clone: Within the sample, other DNA sequences also encode this same CDR3. The rearrangement uses TRBV3-1 (or the pseudogene TRBV3-2) and TRBJ1-1; the D gene is possibly TRBD1 (5 bases). In germline, CDR1 is LGHDT, CDR2 YNNKEL (reference sequence). The CDR3 runs to 13 residues. Deletions cut 4 bases from V and 1 base from J, with 7 bases between. As DNA, the CDR3 is TGTGCCAGCAGCCCCCAGGGGAACACTGAAGCTTTCTTT. Translated: CASSPQGNTEAFF.

The chain couples TRBV12-5 to TRBJ1-5; 7 bases map to TRBD1. This CDR3 contains 17 residues. Trimming cost V 0 bases and J 7 bases; bases outside gene matches: 12. Germline CDR1 reads LGHNT; CDR2 reads FRNRAP. CDR3 amino acids: CASGLVRGGRESQPQHF. The CDR3 DNA sequence: TGTGCTAGTGGTTTGGTACGAGGGGGCAGGGAGTCGCAGCCCCAGCATTTT.

In its sample, this clone was seen many times. This rearrangement joins TRBV19 to TRBJ1-5; 7 bases fit TRBD1. Looked up from germline, CDR1 is LNHDA and CDR2 is SQIVND (reference sequence). V dropped 7 bases and J dropped 7; count of bases not matched to a gene: 10. There are 14 residues in the CDR3. The CDR3: CASTTTGLGQPQHF. In DNA form, the CDR3 reads TGTGCCAGTACCACGACAGGGTTAGGACAGCCCCAGCATTTT.

The chain couples TRBV5-1 to TRBJ1-1; tentative D call: TRBD1 (5 bases). V gave up 0 bases and J gave up 0 bases, with 15 bases separating them. CDR1 is SGHRS and CDR2 is YFSETQ in the germline V gene. This CDR3 spans 17 amino acids. CDR3 in DNA: TGCGCCAGCAGCTTGGGGGGCGCAGGACCCATGAACACTGAAGCTTTCTTT. Its protein product is CASSLGGAGPMNTEAFF.

The rearrangement links TRBV5-8 to TRBJ1-2; the D is unclear. The CDR3 spans 15 residues. Germline V CDR1 and CDR2: SGHTS, YDEGEE. V lost 4 bases, J lost 6 bases, and 19 bases lay in between. The CDR3 loop reads CASSDLHRGKNGYTF. The CDR3 DNA sequence: TGTGCCAGCAGCGACCTACATCGGGGAAAAAATGGCTACACCTTC.

V and J are TRBV5-4 and TRBJ2-5, with TRBD2 matching over 9 bases. Germline-derived CDR1 and CDR2 are SGHNT and YYREEE (reference sequence). The CDR3 totals 19 residues. V shed 4 bases and J 4 bases; nucleotides not matched to a gene: 20. The CDR3 sequence: CASSGGLAGPLRGLETQYF. The CDR3 nucleotides are TGTGCCAGCAGCGGGGGACTAGCTGGCCCCCTGAGGGGTTTAGAGACCCAGTACTTC.

This clone has a handful of counts. The rearrangement links TRBV6-4 to TRBJ2-6, with D hard to call. There are 15 residues in the CDR3. V gave up 2 bases and J gave up 0 bases, with 5 bases separating them. Germline CDR1 and CDR2: MRHNA and SNTAGT. CDR3 sequence: CASSDDNSGANVLTF. CDR3 nucleotide sequence: TGTGCCAGCAGTGACGACAACTCTGGGGCCAACGTCCTGACTTTC.

The CDR3 DNA reads TGTGCCACCAGTGGGGCGGGACCGAACCAAGAGACCCAGTACTTC. It specifies CATSGAGPNQETQYF. The chain recombines TRBV24-1 with TRBJ2-5, with D maybe TRBD2 (6 bases). Germline CDR1 KGHDR, CDR2 SFDVKD. The CDR3 extends over 15 amino acids. V dropped 5 bases and J dropped 0 bases, with 12 bases sitting between them.

The chain has TRBV7-2 and TRBJ1-2; TRBD1 agrees at 10 bases. The CDR3 runs to 16 residues. Per germline, CDR1 SGHTA and CDR2 FQGNSA. V shed 5 bases and J 3 bases; nucleotides not matched to a gene: 9. CDR3 in DNA: TGTGCCAGCAGCGCCCGGGAGGGACAGGGGTACTATGGCTACACCTTC. It encodes CASSAREGQGYYGYTF.

This clone was seen just once. The chain carries TRBV2 and TRBJ2-1; 10 positions agree with TRBD2. The J segment lost 4 bases and the V segment lost 8 bases, leaving 8 bases of the junction unmatched. The CDR3 is made up of 15 amino acids. Germline V gene sequence: CDR1 SNHLY, CDR2 FYNNEI. Here the CDR3 reads CASGPERGGYNEQFF. In nucleotides, the CDR3 is TGTGCCAGCGGACCTGAGCGGGGGGGATACAATGAGCAGTTCTTC.

The rearrangement links TRBV5-1 to TRBJ1-1, with a weak D call TRBD1 (5 bases). Per germline, CDR1 SGHRS and CDR2 YFSETQ. The CDR3 extends over 15 amino acids. Trimming left V 0 bases short and J 1 base short, with 10 bases between. The CDR3 sequence: CASSLGGDPNTEAFF. CDR3 nucleotides: TGCGCCAGCAGCTTGGGCGGGGACCCGAACACTGAAGCTTTCTTT. The full variable domain, rest sourced from reference TRBV5-1 and TRBJ1-1, is KAGVTQTPRYLIKTRGQQVTLSCSPISGHRSVSWYQQTPGQGLQFLFEYFSETQRNKGNFPGRFSGRQFSNSRSEMNVSTLELGDSALYLCASSLGGDPNTEAFFGQGTRLTVV.

V gene TRBV29-1 combines with J gene TRBJ1-2, with TRBD1 as a possible D gene (5 bases). CDR3 length equals 13 residues. The V gene's germline CDR1 is SQVTM and CDR2 ANQGSEA. Trimming shortened V by 1 base and J by 8 bases, and 14 bases separated the two germline ends. The CDR3 bases are TGCAGCGTTGAAGTGGGGGGTGGCCCGGGCTACACCTTC. Amino acids: CSVEVGGGPGYTF.